One sample yielded the 30 T cell receptor beta chains listed below, sequenced in a study of response to subunit inactivated influenza vaccine. TCRdb independently ran MiXCR on the RT-PCR reads; one entry per CDR3 protein. The table has more than 550,000 distinct CDR3 sequences, over 9.5% seen once. Sequencing was performed on PBMCs from blood, taken on the day of vaccination. The receptors here all came from a man aged 50 to 59 who received an inactivated influenza vaccine.

The gene calls are TRBV5-1 and TRBJ2-3, with D perhaps matching TRBD1 or TRBD2 (5 bases each). CDR3 length: 14 residues. The germline V gene encodes CDR1 SGHRS and CDR2 YFSETQ. V was cut by 4 bases and J by 2 bases, with 11 bases left in between. CDR3 DNA: TGCGCCAGCAGCGAGGGACCCCTCACAGATACGCAGTATTTT. It is translated as CASSEGPLTDTQYF.

This chain joins TRBV5-8 and TRBJ1-2; TRBD1 matches at 11 bases. CDR3 length equals 16 residues. Germline CDR1 and CDR2: SGHTS and YDEGEE. The V and J ends lost 3 bases and 2 bases, in that order; junction bases with no gene match: 6. The CDR3 region is CASSSIWTGGNYGYTF. DNA for the CDR3: TGTGCCAGCAGCTCAATCTGGACAGGGGGCAACTATGGCTACACCTTC. Complete variable domain (other parts from reference TRBV5-8 and TRBJ1-2): EAGVTQSPTHLIKTRGQQATLRCSPISGHTSVYWYQQALGLGLQFLLWYDEGEERNRGNFPPRFSGRQFPNYSSELNVNALELEDSALYLCASSSIWTGGNYGYTFGSGTRLTVV.

A few counts support this clonotype. The chain joins TRBV29-1 to TRBJ2-1; TRBD2 is a possible D gene (7 bases). CDR1 and CDR2 (germline): SQVTM, ANQGSEA. This CDR3 comprises 19 residues. Trimming stripped 7 bases from V and 5 bases from J, with 33 bases between. This CDR3 reads CSAPPVARGGGDGDNEQFF. The CDR3 region has the DNA TGCAGCGCCCCCCCCGTGGCCAGAGGGGGGGGGGACGGCGACAATGAGCAGTTCTTC.

In its sample, this clonotype was seen a few times. The chain joins TRBV2 to TRBJ2-4, with TRBD1 matching over 7 bases. V shed 8 bases, J shed 7 bases, and the junction held 11 bases outside the gene matches. Germline CDR1 reads SNHLY; CDR2 reads FYNNEI. The CDR3 loop spans 14 amino acids. The CDR3 reads CASARGRLGNIQYF. In DNA form, the CDR3 reads TGTGCCAGCGCCAGGGGGAGACTCGGGAACATTCAGTACTTC.

The V gene is TRBV11-2, the J gene TRBJ2-7; D could derive from TRBD1 or TRBD2 (6 bases each). Trimming shortened V by 5 bases and J by 2 bases, and 16 bases separated the two germline ends. The V gene's germline CDR1 is SGHAT and CDR2 FQNNGV. This CDR3 spans 15 amino acids. CDR3 sequence: CASSRPEEGAYEQYF. The CDR3 DNA reads TGTGCCAGCAGCCGCCCGGAGGAGGGGGCCTACGAGCAGTACTTC.

The V gene is TRBV29-1, the J gene TRBJ2-1, with 9 bases identical to TRBD1. CDR3 length: 14 residues. Germline values: CDR1 SQVTM, CDR2 ANQGSEA. With V trimmed by 7 bases and J by 1 base, 5 bases remained unmatched. Here the CDR3 DNA reads TGCAGCGCCTCGGACAGGGGTTCCTACAATGAGCAGTTCTTC. Its translation: CSASDRGSYNEQFF.

This chain connects TRBV28 to TRBJ2-7, with a tentative D call TRBD1 (5 bases). The ends were cut back, 6 bases at V and 0 bases at J, with 21 bases in the middle. Germline lookup yields CDR1 MDHEN and CDR2 SYDVKM. The CDR3 covers 17 residues. The CDR3 region has the DNA TGTGCCAGCAGCCTTTTGGGCTACAGGAGAAGCTCCTACGAGCAGTACTTC. It translates to CASSLLGYRRSSYEQYF.

This clonotype was seen repeatedly, ten times or more. The chain joins TRBV12-3 or TRBV12-4 to TRBJ2-7; D gene uncertain. V was cut by 6 bases and J by 6 bases, with 15 bases left in between. There are 13 residues in the CDR3. The CDR3 spells CASSRGRVGEQYF. Written as DNA, the CDR3 is TGTGCCAGCAGCCGAGGACGGGTCGGCGAGCAGTACTTC.

V usage is TRBV9 and J usage is TRBJ2-2; D gene unclear. V was pared by 4 bases and J by 5 bases, with 6 bases between. This CDR3 comprises 12 residues. Germline lookup yields CDR1 SGDLS and CDR2 YYNGEE. CDR3 nucleotide sequence: TGTGCCAGCAGCCTCAAGACCGGGGAGCTGTTTTTT. It specifies CASSLKTGELFF.

This clonotype was observed a handful of times. This sequence may be a read error, since a much larger clone differs from it by one base. This rearrangement joins TRBV12-3 or TRBV12-4 to TRBJ1-1; 8 bases are shared with TRBD1. The CDR3 length is 15 residues. V lost 3 bases, J lost 0 bases, and 3 bases stayed unmatched. The CDR3 loop reads CASSFWTGMNTEAFF. The CDR3 DNA reads as TGTGCCAGCAGTTTTTGGACAGGGATGAACACTGAAGCTTTCTTT.

There are a few counts of this clonotype. V and J are TRBV20-1 and TRBJ1-2; no firm D call. The germline V gene has CDR1 DFQATT and CDR2 SNEGSKA (reference sequence). The CDR3 loop spans 12 amino acids. The ends were cut back, 1 base at V and 2 bases at J, with 5 bases in the middle. The CDR3, as DNA: TGCAGTGCTAGAGCTGAGAACTATGGCTACACCTTC. This encodes CSARAENYGYTF.

The chain joins TRBV7-2 to TRBJ2-7; possibly TRBD1 for D (6 bases). With 5 bases removed from V and 9 bases from J, the gap between germline ends came to 17 bases. Germline loops: CDR1 SGHTA, CDR2 FQGNSA. This CDR3 contains 13 residues. The CDR3 region is CASSIRQDQGQYF. The CDR3 DNA follows: TGTGCCAGCAGCATACGACAGGACCAGGGGCAGTACTTC.

This clonotype has only a few counts. The junction departs from germline at one end; a sequencing error may be responsible. V is TRBV13 and J is TRBJ2-5, with 7 bases fitting TRBD2. Germline V gene sequence: CDR1 PRHDT, CDR2 FYEKMQ (reference sequence). The CDR3 runs 14 residues. The CDR3 sequence is CASSLEAGDPKAHF. The CDR3 coding sequence is TGTGCCAGCAGCTTAGAGGCGGGGGACCCTAAGGCGCACTTC.

J is TRBJ2-1 and V is TRBV9; D gene ambiguous. CDR3 length: 13 residues. CDR1 and CDR2 (germline): SGDLS, YYNGEE. The V and J ends lost 0 bases and 2 bases respectively, with 3 bases between them. The CDR3 is CASSVAAYNEQFF. The CDR3 bases are TGTGCCAGCAGCGTAGCAGCCTACAATGAGCAGTTCTTC.

The rearrangement joins TRBV5-1 to TRBJ1-5, with D tentatively TRBD1 (6 bases). Trimming took off 3 bases at V and 4 bases at J, with 14 bases between the two ends. The CDR3 consists of 15 residues. Germline values: CDR1 SGHRS, CDR2 YFSETQ. CDR3 coding DNA: TGCGCCAGCAGCTCACAGGGAATGGAGAATCAGCCCCAGCATTTT. This codes for CASSSQGMENQPQHF.

This clonotype was seen only once. The genes are TRBV6-6 and TRBJ2-2; unclear D gene. Germline lookup yields CDR1 MNHNY and CDR2 SVGAGI (reference sequence). Trimming shortened V by 11 bases and J by 1 base, and 11 bases separated the two germline ends. The CDR3 has 13 amino acids. CDR3 sequence reads: CAGVAQNTGELFF. The CDR3 region has the DNA TGTGCCGGGGTGGCACAGAACACCGGGGAGCTGTTTTTT.

This clonotype was seen ten or more times. The chain couples TRBV29-1 to TRBJ1-2; perhaps TRBD1 as D (5 bases). Germline assignment: CDR1 SQVTM and CDR2 ANQGSEA. This CDR3 contains 12 residues. Trimming pared 6 bases from V and 5 bases from J, leaving 13 bases between. The CDR3 DNA reads as TGCAGCGTGGGTGACAGTCAGTATGGCTACACCTTC. Encoded protein: CSVGDSQYGYTF.

This clonotype was counted a few times. The chain is built from TRBV7-8 and TRBJ2-7; 9 bases are shared with TRBD2. Germline loops: CDR1 SGHVS, CDR2 FQNEAQ. The CDR3 loop spans 15 amino acids. The ends lost 5 bases at V and 4 bases at J; junction bases unmatched: 9. The CDR3 bases are TGTGCCAGCAGCCGAGGGACGACTAGCGGATACGAGCAGTACTTC. Its translation is CASSRGTTSGYEQYF. Combining the CDR3 with reference TRBV7-8 and TRBJ2-7 gives the whole variable domain GAGVSQSPRYKVAKRGQDVALRCDPISGHVSLFWYQQALGQGPEFLTYFQNEAQLDKSGLPSDRFFAERPEGSVSTLKIQRTQQEDSAVYLCASSRGTTSGYEQYFGPGTRLTVT.

The chain is built from TRBV4-3 and TRBJ2-2; D unresolved. The V gene lost 0 bases and the J gene lost 5 bases, with 10 bases spanning the gap. The CDR3 is 15 residues long. The germline gives CDR1 LGHNA, CDR2 YSLEER. CDR3 sequence: CASSQEEPQTGELFF. CDR3 nucleotides: TGCGCCAGCAGCCAAGAGGAGCCCCAAACCGGGGAGCTGTTTTTT.

This clonotype turned up a few times. The chain joins TRBV7-9 to TRBJ1-4, with D unclear. V shed 3 bases and J shed 6 bases, with 5 bases lying between them. Germline V gives CDR1 SEHNR, CDR2 FQNEAQ (reference sequence). The CDR3 runs 12 residues. CDR3 loop: CASSLSDEKLFF. In nucleotides, the CDR3 is TGTGCCAGCAGCTTGTCGGATGAAAAACTGTTTTTT.

This clonotype was seen a handful of times. The chain employs TRBV20-1 and TRBJ1-2, with 8 bases matching TRBD1. The germline V gene has CDR1 DFQATT and CDR2 SNEGSKA (reference sequence). With V trimmed by 3 bases and J by 6 bases, 6 bases remained unmatched. There are 13 residues in the CDR3. The CDR3 DNA is TGCAGTGCTAGCAGGGGGCGCTCTGATGGCTACACCTTC. Translation gives CSASRGRSDGYTF.

This clonotype was observed many times. V usage is TRBV19 and J usage is TRBJ2-2; no reliable D call. The V gene's germline CDR1 is LNHDA and CDR2 SQIVND (reference sequence). V lost 2 bases, J lost 6 bases, and 13 bases lay in between. This CDR3 comprises 15 residues. The CDR3 nucleotides read TGTGCCAGTAGTATATCAGGATACGGCGCCGGGGAGCTGTTTTTT. This encodes CASSISGYGAGELFF.

The genes are TRBV5-1 and TRBJ1-2; no clear D. The CDR3 covers 13 residues. Germline V lookup: CDR1 SGHRS, CDR2 YFSETQ. V was trimmed by 5 bases and J by 4 bases, leaving 12 bases between them. The DNA for the CDR3 is TGCGCCAGCAGTACCGGTGGGAGCTATGGCTACACCTTC. It yields the protein CASSTGGSYGYTF.

This clonotype has a count of ten or more. V gene TRBV6-2 or TRBV6-3 combines with J gene TRBJ2-5; D gene ambiguous. The CDR3 runs to 12 residues. Trimming shortened V by 0 bases and J by 5 bases, and 4 bases separated the two germline ends. Germline CDR1 and CDR2: MNHEY and SVGEGT. The CDR3 loop is CASSYSRETQYF. The CDR3 DNA sequence: TGTGCCAGCAGTTACTCGAGGGAGACCCAGTACTTC.

This clonotype has only a few counts. The rearrangement uses TRBV12-3 or TRBV12-4 and TRBJ2-1; D remains unclear. This CDR3 spans 14 amino acids. Deletions cut 2 bases from V and 8 bases from J, with 13 bases between. The CDR3 DNA sequence: TGTGCCAGCAGTTTAATGGGGATCGGCGATGAGCAGTTCTTC. Its translation: CASSLMGIGDEQFF.

This clonotype was observed a few times. The J gene is TRBJ2-7, the V gene TRBV14; D gene uncertain. This CDR3 is 12 amino acids long. Trimming left V 1 base short and J 6 bases short, with 7 bases between. Germline loops: CDR1 SGHDN, CDR2 FVKESK. The CDR3 region is CASSQVTVEQYF. The CDR3 coding sequence is TGTGCCAGCAGCCAAGTTACTGTCGAGCAGTACTTC.

At least ten counts were recorded for this clonotype. The genes are TRBV6-2 or TRBV6-3 and TRBJ2-2; D ambiguous. CDR3 length: 14 residues. Germline CDR1 is MNHEY and CDR2 is SVGEGT. V was pared by 2 bases and J by 4 bases, with 8 bases between. The CDR3 DNA sequence: TGTGCCAGCAGTTACCGTTGGACCACCGGGGAGCTGTTTTTT. It codes for CASSYRWTTGELFF.

This clonotype was observed at least ten times. The V and J genes are TRBV7-8 and TRBJ2-1; 9 bases fit TRBD1. Trimming removed 4 bases from V and 4 bases from J; junction bases left unmatched: 8. The V gene's germline CDR1 is SGHVS and CDR2 FQNEAQ. CDR3 size: 16 residues. In DNA form, the CDR3 reads TGTGCCAGCAGCTCAAACAGGGGGCTGCGTTACAATGAGCAGTTCTTC. Protein sequence: CASSSNRGLRYNEQFF.

This clonotype was observed at least ten times. This rearrangement joins TRBV5-1 to TRBJ2-3; 10 bases align to TRBD1. J lost 2 bases, V lost 3 bases, and 6 bases had no gene match. The CDR3 loop spans 16 amino acids. The germline gives CDR1 SGHRS, CDR2 YFSETQ. CDR3 amino acids: CASSSGQGFYTDTQYF. In nucleotides, the CDR3 is TGCGCCAGCAGCTCGGGACAGGGGTTCTACACAGATACGCAGTATTTT. The variable domain in full, with the rest retrieved from reference TRBV5-1 and TRBJ2-3, is KAGVTQTPRYLIKTRGQQVTLSCSPISGHRSVSWYQQTPGQGLQFLFEYFSETQRNKGNFPGRFSGRQFSNSRSEMNVSTLELGDSALYLCASSSGQGFYTDTQYFGPGTRLTVL.

This clonotype was counted only a few times. The chain combines TRBV7-3 with TRBJ2-1, with TRBD1 as a possible D gene (6 bases). Trimming removed 5 bases from V and 13 bases from J, with 12 bases in between. The V gene's germline CDR1 is SGHTA and CDR2 FQGTGA. The CDR3 loop spans 11 amino acids. The CDR3: CASSEGQSQFF. CDR3 nucleotide sequence: TGTGCCAGCAGCGAGGGACAATCCCAGTTCTTC.